The 18 T cell receptor beta chains presented below share a single source sample, sequenced in a study of blood T cell repertoires in COVID-19. Only in-frame clones appear in the TCRdb table, and some are missing; sequencing was by immunoSEQ multiplex PCR. The profile shows roughly 250,000 clones, over 75% of them singletons. Material for sequencing was PBMCs or T cells enriched from blood (not recorded which). All receptors come from a woman in her 30s who had recovered from COVID-19.

The J gene is TRBJ2-2, the V gene TRBV19; 10 nucleotides align to TRBD2. The CDR3 has 16 amino acids. From germline, CDR1 is LNHDA and CDR2 SQIVND (reference sequence). The V segment lost 7 bases and the J segment 4 bases; nucleotides outside the gene matches: 9. The CDR3 bases are TGTGCCAGTACCATATCTAGCGGGAGTGGCACCGGGGAGCTGTTTTTT. This translates into CASTISSGSGTGELFF.

V and J are TRBV19 and TRBJ2-6, with D tentatively TRBD1 (5 bases). V gave up 3 bases and J gave up 1 base, with 7 bases separating them. Germline V gives CDR1 LNHDA, CDR2 SQIVND (reference sequence). The CDR3 spans 15 residues. The CDR3 sequence: CASSIGQSGANVLTF. The DNA for the CDR3 is TGTGCCAGTAGTATCGGACAATCTGGGGCCAACGTCCTGACTTTC.

The genes are TRBV28 and TRBJ1-1; D gene unclear. This CDR3 has 14 amino acids. Germline CDR1 and CDR2: MDHEN and SYDVKM. Trimming pared 0 bases from V and 6 bases from J, leaving 11 bases between. CDR3 sequence (DNA): TGTGCCAGCAGTTTATGGGGAGGGATCGCTGAAGCTTTCTTT. Translating gives CASSLWGGIAEAFF.

The chain is built from TRBV6-4 and TRBJ2-2; no firm D call. The V end was cut by 2 bases, the J end by 2 bases, with 6 bases between. The CDR3 extends over 14 amino acids. Germline lookup yields CDR1 MRHNA and CDR2 SNTAGT. The DNA for the CDR3 is TGTGCCAGCAGTGACGAGCTTAACACCGGGGAGCTGTTTTTT. Protein product: CASSDELNTGELFF.

The chain links TRBV7-2 to TRBJ2-3; 11 nucleotides match TRBD2. Germline V gene sequence: CDR1 SGHTA, CDR2 FQGNSA. J gave up 0 bases and V 2 bases, and 7 bases lay outside the gene matches. CDR3 length: 18 amino acids. The CDR3 nucleotides are TGTGCCAGCAGCTTAAGTAGAATAGCGGGGGGGAGCACAGATACGCAGTATTTT. Its translation: CASSLSRIAGGSTDTQYF.

The chain uses TRBV6-1 and TRBJ2-1; 8 nucleotides line up with TRBD2. The germline V gene has CDR1 MNHNS and CDR2 SASEGT. V shed 1 base, J shed 4 bases, and the junction held 3 bases outside the gene matches. CDR3 length equals 15 residues. CDR3 bases: TGTGCCAGCAGTGAAGTTAGCGGGACGTACAATGAGCAGTTCTTC. The encoded protein is CASSEVSGTYNEQFF.

The J gene is TRBJ1-1, the V gene TRBV18; D is unclear. CDR1 is KGHSH and CDR2 is LQKENI in the germline V gene. This CDR3 has 14 amino acids. Trimming pared 2 bases from V and 3 bases from J, leaving 10 bases between. The CDR3, as DNA: TGTGCCAGCTCACCAACTAGCGGGGACACTGAAGCTTTCTTT. Amino acid sequence: CASSPTSGDTEAFF.

This clone was observed once. This chain uses TRBV25-1 with TRBJ1-2; a weak D match, TRBD1 (5 bases). CDR3 length: 13 residues. Germline values: CDR1 MGHDK, CDR2 SYGVNS. V was pared by 3 bases and J by 7 bases, with 12 bases between. CDR3 sequence: CASSDGGLGGYTF. CDR3 bases: TGTGCCAGCAGTGATGGGGGGTTGGGTGGCTACACCTTC.

Comment on this clone: Germline is not matched at one junction end, which may reflect a read error. V usage is TRBV28 and J usage is TRBJ2-3; 7 positions agree with TRBD2. Germline CDR1 is MDHEN and CDR2 is SYDVKM. The CDR3 covers 14 residues. The CDR3 sequence: CASRLGGSIDTQYF. The CDR3 DNA follows: TGTGCCAGCAGGCTTGGCGGGAGCATAGATACGCAGTATTTT. Together with reference TRBV28 and TRBJ2-3, the CDR3 gives the full variable domain: DVKVTQSSRYLVKRTGEKVFLECVQDMDHENMFWYRQDPGLGLRLIYFSYDVKMKEKGDIPEGYSVSREKKERFSLILESASTNQTSMYLCASRLGGSIDTQYFGPGTRLTVL.

The chain couples TRBV19 to TRBJ1-5; D is undetermined. The germline CDR1 and CDR2 sequences are LNHDA and SQIVND (reference sequence). Trimming took 3 bases from V and 5 from J, leaving 8 bases between them. The CDR3 sequence is 13 residues long. The DNA of the CDR3 is TGTGCCAGTAGTATGGAGGGAGATCAGCCCCAGCATTTT. This gives the protein CASSMEGDQPQHF.

The CDR3 loop is CASSASGGLNTGELFF. In DNA form, the CDR3 reads TGTGCCAGCAGCGCCTCAGGGGGGCTGAACACCGGGGAGCTGTTTTTT. The V call is TRBV9, the J call TRBJ2-2; weak D call: TRBD1 (7 bases). This CDR3 has 16 residues. The V end was cut by 3 bases, the J end by 1 base, with 13 bases between. CDR1 and CDR2 from the germline V gene are SGDLS and YYNGEE.

The chain combines TRBV2 with TRBJ2-5; no definite D call. The length of the CDR3 is 11 residues. Germline V gene sequence: CDR1 SNHLY, CDR2 FYNNEI. Trimming pared 2 bases from V and 5 bases from J, leaving 3 bases between. CDR3 in amino acids: CASSERETQYF. The CDR3 DNA sequence: TGTGCCAGCAGTGAACGGGAGACCCAGTACTTC.

The table lists this clone with a count of one. The chain has TRBV27 and TRBJ1-1; D is undetermined. CDR1 is MNHEY and CDR2 is SMNVEV in the germline V gene (reference sequence). V lost 5 bases, J lost 3 bases, and 10 bases lay in between. The CDR3 loop spans 13 amino acids. The CDR3 spells CASSISGYTEAFF. The CDR3 DNA follows: TGTGCCAGCAGTATAAGCGGCTACACTGAAGCTTTCTTT.

The chain recombines TRBV7-3 with TRBJ2-3, with 9 positions matching TRBD2. The germline gives CDR1 SGHTA, CDR2 FQGTGA. There are 16 residues in the CDR3. The J segment lost 4 bases and the V segment lost 2 bases, leaving 7 bases of the junction unmatched. Here the CDR3 reads CASSLLAGGPPDTQYF. The CDR3 region has the DNA TGTGCCAGCAGCTTATTGGCGGGAGGGCCGCCAGATACGCAGTATTTT.

This clone showed up just once. V usage is TRBV3-1 (or the pseudogene TRBV3-2) and J usage is TRBJ2-4; TRBD1 aligns across 11 bases. CDR3 length: 16 residues. Germline V gene lookup returns CDR1 LGHDT and CDR2 YNNKEL (reference sequence). V was pared by 4 bases and J by 6 bases, with 8 bases of the junction left unmatched. The CDR3 DNA sequence: TGTGCCAGCAGCCGTCGGACAGGGGGCACTATAAACATTCAGTACTTC. This encodes CASSRRTGGTINIQYF.

The chain carries TRBV9 and TRBJ2-2, with D tentatively TRBD2 (5 bases). Looked up from germline, CDR1 is SGDLS and CDR2 is YYNGEE. Trimming pared 3 bases from V and 0 bases from J, leaving 6 bases between. The CDR3 is 14 amino acids. The CDR3 DNA sequence: TGTGCCAGCAGCGGACTAACGAACACCGGGGAGCTGTTTTTT. It is translated as CASSGLTNTGELFF. Using reference TRBV9 and TRBJ2-2 for the parts outside the CDR3, the full variable domain is DSGVTQTPKHLITATGQRVTLRCSPRSGDLSVYWYQQSLDQGLQFLIQYYNGEERAKGNILERFSAQQFPDLHSELNLSSLELGDSALYFCASSGLTNTGELFFGEGSRLTVL.

The chain uses TRBV6-5 and TRBJ1-1; perhaps TRBD1 as D (5 bases). V was trimmed by 4 bases and J by 2 bases, leaving 8 bases between them. Germline CDR1 is MNHEY and CDR2 is SVGAGI. The CDR3 spans 13 residues. The CDR3 loop is CASSSGGNTEAFF. In nucleotides, the CDR3 is TGTGCCAGCAGTTCGGGGGGAAACACTGAAGCTTTCTTT.

This clone turned up a few times. This chain uses TRBV19 with TRBJ1-3; maybe TRBD1 (5 bases). The CDR3 contains 14 residues. Germline loops: CDR1 LNHDA, CDR2 SQIVND (reference sequence). V lost 6 bases, J lost 0 bases, and 9 bases lay in between. This chain's CDR3 is CASRTGHSGNTIYF. The DNA of the CDR3 is TGTGCCAGTAGAACAGGCCACTCTGGAAACACCATATATTTT.